A selection of T cell receptor beta chains follows, all from one sample in a study of blood T cells in healthy people across ages. TCRdb used MiXCR to reprocess the 5' RACE reads, holding one entry per CDR3 protein. The table has about a million distinct CDR3 sequences, roughly two fifths seen once. Sequencing used blood. These receptors came from a man aged 18-30 years in good health. CDR3s include the opening cysteine and the closing phenylalanine or tryptophan. The D gene is left open where the match is weak. Clone size is shown for a subset of rows, as once, few, many or a class of expanded clone.

len: 15; v_gene: TRBV5-1; abundance: .; d_gene: .; j_gene: TRBJ2-7; CDR3aa: CASSLDAAAYNEQYF; CDR3nt: TGCGCCAGCAGCTTGGATGCTGCAGCCTACAATGAGCAGTACTTC
len: 15; v_gene: TRBV7-7; abundance: .; d_gene: .; j_gene: TRBJ2-5; CDR3aa: CASSLDQGIVETQYF; CDR3nt: TGTGCCAGCAGCTTAGATCAGGGTATCGTGGAGACCCAGTACTTC
len: 13; v_gene: TRBV6-5; abundance: .; d_gene: .; j_gene: TRBJ1-2; CDR3aa: CTSRPQGTYGYTF; CDR3nt: TGTACCAGCAGGCCCCAGGGGACCTATGGCTACACCTTC
len: 13; v_gene: TRBV4-2; abundance: many; d_gene: .; j_gene: TRBJ2-3; CDR3aa: CASNPDYTDTQYF; CDR3nt: TGTGCCAGCAACCCGGACTACACAGATACGCAGTATTTT
len: 11; v_gene: TRBV20-1; abundance: once; d_gene: .; j_gene: TRBJ2-5; CDR3aa: CSAAILDEQYF; CDR3nt: TGCAGTGCTGCCATCTTGGATGAGCAGTACTTC
len: 13; v_gene: TRBV29-1; abundance: many; d_gene: .; j_gene: TRBJ1-2; CDR3aa: CSVEVFSGDGYTF; CDR3nt: TGCAGCGTTGAAGTTTTCTCGGGGGATGGCTACACCTTC
len: 17; v_gene: TRBV28; abundance: .; d_gene: .; j_gene: TRBJ2-1; CDR3aa: CASSFPRTDPFYNEQFF; CDR3nt: TGTGCCAGCAGTTTCCCCCGGACAGACCCGTTCTACAATGAGCAGTTCTTC
len: 15; v_gene: TRBV27; abundance: .; d_gene: TRBD2; j_gene: TRBJ2-1; CDR3aa: CASSFPTSGVDEQFF; CDR3nt: TGTGCCAGCAGTTTTCCGACTAGCGGCGTCGATGAGCAGTTCTTC
len: 17; v_gene: TRBV4-2; abundance: .; d_gene: .; j_gene: TRBJ1-1; CDR3aa: CASSQELADGGYTEAFF; CDR3nt: TGTGCCAGCAGCCAAGAGCTTGCGGATGGGGGTTACACTGAAGCTTTCTTT
len: 13; v_gene: TRBV7-8; abundance: .; d_gene: .; j_gene: TRBJ2-5; CDR3aa: CASSPPFEGEQYF; CDR3nt: TGTGCCAGCAGCCCCCCCTTTGAGGGTGAGCAGTACTTC
len: 12; v_gene: TRBV7-9; abundance: many; d_gene: .; j_gene: TRBJ2-1; CDR3aa: CASSFPYNEQFF; CDR3nt: TGTGCCAGCAGCTTTCCCTACAATGAGCAGTTCTTC
len: 14; v_gene: TRBV18; abundance: .; d_gene: .; j_gene: TRBJ2-2; CDR3aa: CASSPASSDGELFF; CDR3nt: TGTGCCAGCTCACCAGCCAGTTCGGACGGGGAGCTGTTTTTT
len: 21; v_gene: TRBV11-1; abundance: .; d_gene: .; j_gene: TRBJ1-5; CDR3aa: CASSLAPLRGRLPPSNQPQHF; CDR3nt: TGTGCCAGCAGCTTAGCGCCTCTAAGGGGACGACTTCCCCCCAGCAATCAGCCCCAGCATTTT
len: 15; v_gene: TRBV4-2; abundance: .; d_gene: .; j_gene: TRBJ2-7; CDR3aa: CASSQEVTANYEQYF; CDR3nt: TGTGCCAGCAGCCAAGAAGTTACTGCGAACTACGAGCAGTACTTC
len: 15; v_gene: TRBV4-1; abundance: few; d_gene: TRBD2; j_gene: TRBJ2-4; CDR3aa: CASSQLAGGANIQYF; CDR3nt: TGCGCCAGCAGCCAATTAGCGGGGGGAGCGAACATTCAGTACTTC
len: 13; v_gene: TRBV18; abundance: few; d_gene: .; j_gene: TRBJ1-4; CDR3aa: CASSPESWDRGFF; CDR3nt: TGTGCCAGCTCACCTGAATCTTGGGACCGGGGGTTTTTT
len: 13; v_gene: TRBV2; abundance: .; d_gene: .; j_gene: TRBJ2-3; CDR3aa: CAIRRLDFDTQYF; CDR3nt: TGTGCCATCCGACGGCTGGATTTTGATACGCAGTATTTT
len: 16; v_gene: TRBV7-9; abundance: few; d_gene: TRBD1; j_gene: TRBJ2-3; CDR3aa: CASSLAGTESTDTQYF; CDR3nt: TGTGCCAGCAGCTTAGCCGGGACAGAGAGCACAGATACGCAGTATTTT
len: 14; v_gene: TRBV29-1; abundance: .; d_gene: .; j_gene: TRBJ2-2; CDR3aa: CSVELGRHTGELFF; CDR3nt: TGCAGCGTTGAACTCGGGCGTCACACCGGGGAGCTGTTTTTT
len: 15; v_gene: TRBV28; abundance: few; d_gene: TRBD1; j_gene: TRBJ2-7; CDR3aa: CASSFGTGPSYEQYF; CDR3nt: TGTGCCAGCAGTTTTGGGACAGGGCCCTCCTACGAGCAGTACTTC
len: 14; v_gene: TRBV7-9; abundance: .; d_gene: .; j_gene: TRBJ2-7; CDR3aa: CASSLGQTSYEQYF; CDR3nt: TGTGCCAGCAGCTTGGGTCAGACCTCCTACGAGCAGTACTTC
len: 16; v_gene: TRBV9; abundance: few; d_gene: .; j_gene: TRBJ2-1; CDR3aa: CASSGPGDYSYNEQFF; CDR3nt: TGTGCCAGCAGCGGGCCCGGAGATTACTCCTACAATGAGCAGTTCTTC
len: 15; v_gene: TRBV20-1; abundance: .; d_gene: TRBD1; j_gene: TRBJ1-2; CDR3aa: CSARDRGPPNYGYTF; CDR3nt: TGCAGTGCCCGGGACAGGGGGCCTCCTAACTATGGCTACACCTTC